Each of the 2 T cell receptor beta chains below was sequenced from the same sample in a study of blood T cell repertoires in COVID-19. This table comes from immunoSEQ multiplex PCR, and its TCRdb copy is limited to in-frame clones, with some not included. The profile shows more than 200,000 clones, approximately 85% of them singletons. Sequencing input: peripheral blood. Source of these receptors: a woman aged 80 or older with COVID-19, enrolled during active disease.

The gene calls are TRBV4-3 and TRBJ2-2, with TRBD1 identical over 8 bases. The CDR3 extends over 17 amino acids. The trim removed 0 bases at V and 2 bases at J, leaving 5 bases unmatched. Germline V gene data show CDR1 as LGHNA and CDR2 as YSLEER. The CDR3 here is CASSQEGPGGNTGELFF. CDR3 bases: TGCGCCAGCAGCCAAGAGGGGCCAGGGGGCAACACCGGGGAGCTGTTTTTT.

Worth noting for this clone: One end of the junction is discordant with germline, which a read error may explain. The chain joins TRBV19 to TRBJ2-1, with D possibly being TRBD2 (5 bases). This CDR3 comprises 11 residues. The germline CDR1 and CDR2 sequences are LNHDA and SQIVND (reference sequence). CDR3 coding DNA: TGTGCCAGTAGTATGGAAGGGCGGAGGCTCTTC. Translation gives CASSMEGRRLF. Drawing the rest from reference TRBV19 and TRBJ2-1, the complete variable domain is DGGITQSPKYLFRKEGQNVTLSCEQNLNHDAMYWYRQDPGQGLRLIYYSQIVNDFQKGDIAEGYSVSREKKESFPLTVTSAQKNPTAFYLCASSMEGRRLFGPGTRLTVL.